Shown below are 21 T cell receptor beta chains from a single sample sequenced in a study of blood T cells in healthy people across ages. Together with a sample-barcoded 5' primer, a J-beta primer mix was included in a second PCR lasting about 7 to 12 cycles. TCRdb reanalysed the 5' RACE reads using MiXCR and keeps one entry per CDR3 protein. This table has about 640,000 distinct CDR3 sequences, roughly 58% appearing once. The sequenced sample consisted of blood. These receptors originate from a man between 60 and 75 years old in good health.

The chain is built from TRBV3-1 and TRBJ2-5; D is undetermined. The J call may be wrong; the DNA end is better matched by TRBJ2-7. This CDR3 spans 14 amino acids. Germline lookup yields CDR1 LGHDT and CDR2 YNNKEL (reference sequence). DNA for the CDR3: TGTGCCAGCAGCCAAGATCGAGGCAGCAGCGAGCAGTACTTC. Translating it yields CASSQDRGSSEQYF.

There are a few counts of this clonotype. The chain links TRBV20-1 to TRBJ2-5, with 7 bases lining up with TRBD1. Trimming removed 5 bases from V and 0 bases from J; junction bases left unmatched: 6. Germline CDR1 is DFQATT and CDR2 is SNEGSKA (reference sequence). The CDR3 contains 14 residues. This chain's CDR3 is CSAQGERNQETQYF. CDR3 DNA sequence: TGCAGTGCTCAGGGGGAGAGAAACCAAGAGACCCAGTACTTC.

The chain links TRBV5-1 to TRBJ2-5; D unresolved. The CDR3 sequence is 15 residues long. Germline lookup yields CDR1 SGHRS and CDR2 YFSETQ. Deletions cut 1 base from V and 5 bases from J, with 15 bases between. Written as DNA, the CDR3 is TGCGCCAGCAGCTTGATGACTGATCTTACGGAGACCCAGTACTTC. Residues: CASSLMTDLTETQYF.

The V gene is TRBV20-1, the J gene TRBJ2-7; the D is unclear. The V and J ends lost 6 bases and 2 bases respectively, with 14 bases between them. The CDR3 covers 13 residues. Per germline, CDR1 DFQATT and CDR2 SNEGSKA (reference sequence). CDR3 region: CSAIDGEPYEQYF. In nucleotides, the CDR3 is TGCAGTGCAATAGACGGCGAGCCCTACGAGCAGTACTTC.

Here the CDR3 reads CASIAGGQETQYF. The CDR3 DNA follows: TGTGCCAGCATAGCGGGGGGCCAAGAGACCCAGTACTTC. The chain recombines TRBV2 with TRBJ2-5, with 10 bases aligning to TRBD2. Looked up from germline, CDR1 is SNHLY and CDR2 is FYNNEI. This CDR3 comprises 13 residues. The V gene end was trimmed by 7 bases and the J gene end by 1 base; junction bases not matched to a gene: 0.

V usage is TRBV29-1 and J usage is TRBJ2-5, with D possibly being TRBD2 (6 bases). The V gene lost 3 bases and the J gene lost 1 base, with 12 bases spanning the gap. Germline V lookup: CDR1 SQVTM, CDR2 ANQGSEA. The CDR3 loop spans 14 amino acids. DNA for the CDR3: TGCAGCGTTGACCCGCGGGGCTTCCAAGAGACCCAGTACTTC. This translates into CSVDPRGFQETQYF.

This clonotype has only one observation. The chain links TRBV20-1 to TRBJ1-1, with a possible D match to TRBD1 (5 bases). The CDR3 length is 13 residues. Trimming removed 6 bases at V and 2 bases at J, with 13 bases between. In germline, CDR1 is DFQATT, CDR2 SNEGSKA (reference sequence). CDR3 residues: CSASPDRNTEAFF. The CDR3 DNA sequence: TGCAGTGCCTCCCCCGACAGAAACACTGAAGCTTTCTTT.

The V gene is TRBV19, the J gene TRBJ2-7; 7 positions agree with TRBD1. V dropped 4 bases and J dropped 2; count of bases not matched to a gene: 8. Germline loops: CDR1 LNHDA, CDR2 SQIVND (reference sequence). This CDR3 region has 15 residues. CDR3 nucleotide sequence: TGTGCCAGTAGTACCCGGGACAGAGTAGCCTACGAGCAGTACTTC. Translating gives CASSTRDRVAYEQYF.

This clonotype was seen at least ten times. V and J are TRBV5-6 and TRBJ2-5; 8 bases match TRBD1. Germline CDR1 SGHDT, CDR2 YYEEEE. The CDR3 length is 14 residues. J was trimmed by 5 bases and V by 4 bases; bases with no gene match: 7. The CDR3 bases are TGTGCCAGCAGCGAGGACAGGGTCCGTGAGACCCAGTACTTC. Its protein product is CASSEDRVRETQYF. Complete variable domain (other parts from reference TRBV5-6 and TRBJ2-5): DAGVTQSPTHLIKTRGQQVTLRCSPKSGHDTVSWYQQALGQGPQFIFQYYEEEERQRGNFPDRFSGHQFPNYSSELNVNALLLGDSALYLCASSEDRVRETQYFGPGTRLLVL.

The rearrangement links TRBV5-6 to TRBJ1-4, with 8 bases matching TRBD1. Looked up from germline, CDR1 is SGHDT and CDR2 is YYEEEE. CDR3 length: 15 amino acids. The ends lost 3 bases at V and 4 bases at J; junction bases unmatched: 5. The CDR3 bases are TGTGCCAGCAGCTCCACAGGGGGTAATAATGAAAAACTGTTTTTT. Translation gives CASSSTGGNNEKLFF.

This clonotype was seen only once. This chain connects TRBV10-3 to TRBJ2-5; 8 nucleotides match TRBD1. This CDR3 comprises 15 residues. The J segment lost 1 base and the V segment lost 4 bases, leaving 5 bases of the junction unmatched. Germline values: CDR1 ENHRY, CDR2 SYGVKD. This CDR3 is CAISGRGHPQETQYF. CDR3 coding DNA: TGTGCCATCAGTGGCAGGGGGCATCCCCAAGAGACCCAGTACTTC.

CDR3 in amino acids: CASSAGTVSYGYTF. The CDR3 DNA reads TGTGCCAGCAGTGCAGGGACGGTATCTTATGGCTACACCTTC. The chain is built from TRBV12-3 or TRBV12-4 and TRBJ1-2; TRBD1 might be the D (5 bases). V was clipped by 5 bases and J by 5 bases, with 15 bases between them. The CDR3 loop spans 14 amino acids.

This clonotype has just one count. J is TRBJ2-1 and V is TRBV7-9; 14 bases fit TRBD2. With V trimmed by 4 bases and J by 8 bases, 7 bases remained unmatched. The germline V gene encodes CDR1 SEHNR and CDR2 FQNEAQ (reference sequence). The CDR3 is made up of 16 amino acids. The CDR3 region is CASSSRLAGGPHEQFF. The CDR3, as DNA: TGTGCCAGCAGCTCAAGACTAGCGGGGGGGCCTCATGAGCAGTTCTTC.

This clonotype was seen only a few times. One junction end does not reproduce the germline sequence, and a read error may be involved. V usage is TRBV5-1 and J usage is TRBJ2-1, with 8 nucleotides matching TRBD1. CDR1 is SGHRS, CDR2 YFSETQ, per germline. The length of the CDR3 is 14 residues. The CDR3 DNA reads as TGTGCCAGCAGTTTCGGGACAGGTTACAATGAGCAGTTCTTC. Translated, it gives CASSFGTGYNEQFF.

A few counts support this clonotype. V usage is TRBV20-1 and J usage is TRBJ2-7; TRBD2 agrees at 10 bases. Per the germline V gene, CDR1 is DFQATT and CDR2 is SNEGSKA (reference sequence). This CDR3 is 14 amino acids long. With V trimmed by 5 bases and J by 3 bases, 7 bases remained unmatched. Here the CDR3 DNA reads TGCAGTGCTCAGACGGCTAGCGGGGGCTACGAGCAGTACTTC. Its protein product is CSAQTASGGYEQYF.

The table lists this clonotype with a few counts. V usage is TRBV29-1 and J usage is TRBJ2-7, with D unresolved. Germline loops: CDR1 SQVTM, CDR2 ANQGSEA. There are 13 residues in the CDR3. The V and J ends lost 4 bases and 7 bases respectively, with 17 bases between them. The CDR3 protein is CSVVPLRDDEQYF. DNA for the CDR3: TGCAGCGTTGTTCCCCTTCGTGATGATGAGCAGTACTTC.

The J gene is TRBJ2-2, the V gene TRBV10-2; D ambiguous. Deletions cut 0 bases from V and 3 bases from J, with 11 bases between. The CDR3 is 16 amino acids. Germline V gene lookup returns CDR1 WSHSY and CDR2 SAAADI. The CDR3: CASSESGRGDTGELFF. CDR3 sequence (DNA): TGCGCCAGCAGTGAGTCGGGTCGTGGGGACACCGGGGAGCTGTTTTTT.

The chain joins TRBV29-1 to TRBJ2-7; D perhaps matches TRBD2 (6 bases). The closer fit of TRBJ2-5 to the DNA end suggests the J call may be wrong. CDR1 and CDR2 from the germline V gene are SQVTM and ANQGSEA. The length of the CDR3 is 13 residues. The CDR3 DNA follows: TGCAGCGTTGAAGGGCTAGCGCAAGAGACCCAGTACTTC. Amino acid sequence: CSVEGLAQETQYF.

There are a few counts of this clonotype. The CDR3 loop reads CAISEYTEQETQYF. CDR3 in DNA: TGTGCCATCAGTGAGTATACGGAACAAGAGACCCAGTACTTC. The chain couples TRBV10-3 to TRBJ2-5; no clear D gene. The germline CDR1 and CDR2 sequences are ENHRY and SYGVKD. The CDR3 consists of 14 residues. Trimming removed 1 base from V and 2 bases from J, with 8 bases in between.

The V and J genes are TRBV4-2 and TRBJ2-7; D is possibly TRBD2 (6 bases). V was pared by 0 bases and J by 7 bases, with 22 bases between. This CDR3 has 17 residues. In germline, CDR1 is LGHNA, CDR2 YNFKEQ. The CDR3 DNA sequence: TGTGCCAGCAGCCAAGATCCCCCGGGGGTACTCGGGGATGAGCAGTACTTC. Encoded protein: CASSQDPPGVLGDEQYF.

V usage is TRBV29-1 and J usage is TRBJ2-5; 9 nucleotides align to TRBD1. The CDR3 totals 12 residues. Trimming removed 8 bases from V and 5 bases from J; junction bases left unmatched: 6. Germline V gene sequence: CDR1 SQVTM, CDR2 ANQGSEA. The CDR3 is CSLQGAAETQYF. DNA for the CDR3: TGCAGCTTACAGGGGGCTGCGGAGACCCAGTACTTC.